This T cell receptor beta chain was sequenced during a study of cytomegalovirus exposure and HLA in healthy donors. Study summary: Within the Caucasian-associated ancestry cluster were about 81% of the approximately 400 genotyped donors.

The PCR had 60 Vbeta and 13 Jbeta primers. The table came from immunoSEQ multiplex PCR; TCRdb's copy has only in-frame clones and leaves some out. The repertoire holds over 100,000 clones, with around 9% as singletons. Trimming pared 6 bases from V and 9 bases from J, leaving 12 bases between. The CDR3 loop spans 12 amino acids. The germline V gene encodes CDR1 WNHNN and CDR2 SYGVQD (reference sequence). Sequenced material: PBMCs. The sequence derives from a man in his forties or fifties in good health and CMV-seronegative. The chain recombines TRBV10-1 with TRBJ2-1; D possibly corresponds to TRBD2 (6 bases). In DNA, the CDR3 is TGCGCCAGCAGGAATAGGGGAGGTGAGCAGTTCTTC. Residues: CASRNRGGEQFF.